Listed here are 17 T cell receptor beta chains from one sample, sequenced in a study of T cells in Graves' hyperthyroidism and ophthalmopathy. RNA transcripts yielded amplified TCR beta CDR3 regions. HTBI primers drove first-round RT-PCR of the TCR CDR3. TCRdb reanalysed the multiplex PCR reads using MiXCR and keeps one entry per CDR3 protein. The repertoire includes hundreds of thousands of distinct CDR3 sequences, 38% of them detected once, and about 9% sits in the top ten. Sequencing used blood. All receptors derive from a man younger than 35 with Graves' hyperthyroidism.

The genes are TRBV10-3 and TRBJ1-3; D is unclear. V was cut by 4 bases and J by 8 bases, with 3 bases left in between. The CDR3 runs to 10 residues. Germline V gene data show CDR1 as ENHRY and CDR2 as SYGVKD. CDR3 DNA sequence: TGTGCCATCAGTGGTGACACCATATATTTT. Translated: CAISGDTIYF.

CDR3 in amino acids: CASSAGTDYTSYEQYF. The DNA of the CDR3 is TGTGCCAGTAGCGCCGGGACAGACTACACTTCCTACGAGCAGTACTTC. V and J are TRBV19 and TRBJ2-7; 7 positions agree with TRBD1. With V trimmed by 6 bases and J by 1 base, 12 bases remained unmatched. The CDR3 contains 16 residues. Per the germline V gene, CDR1 is LNHDA and CDR2 is SQIVND (reference sequence).

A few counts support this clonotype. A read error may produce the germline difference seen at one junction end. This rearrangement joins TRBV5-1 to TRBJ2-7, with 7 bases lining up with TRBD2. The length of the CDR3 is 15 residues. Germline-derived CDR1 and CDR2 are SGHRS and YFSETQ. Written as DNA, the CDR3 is TGTGCCAGCAGCTTAGCCATGTCTAGCGGATACGAGCAGTACTTC. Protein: CASSLAMSSGYEQYF.

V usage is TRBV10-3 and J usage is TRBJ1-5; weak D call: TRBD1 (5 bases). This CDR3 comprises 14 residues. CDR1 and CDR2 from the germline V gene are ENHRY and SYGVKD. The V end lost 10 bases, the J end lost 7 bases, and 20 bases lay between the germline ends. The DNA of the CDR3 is TGTGCCACCACAGGACCTATTAAGGGACAGCCCCAGCATTTT. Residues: CATTGPIKGQPQHF.

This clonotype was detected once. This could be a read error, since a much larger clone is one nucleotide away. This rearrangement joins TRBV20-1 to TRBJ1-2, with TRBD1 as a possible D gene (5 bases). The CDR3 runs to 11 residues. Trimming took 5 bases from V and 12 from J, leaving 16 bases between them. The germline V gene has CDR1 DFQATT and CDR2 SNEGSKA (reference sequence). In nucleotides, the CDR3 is TGCAGTGCTCGGGACGCTAGACGCCACACCTTC. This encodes CSARDARRHTF.

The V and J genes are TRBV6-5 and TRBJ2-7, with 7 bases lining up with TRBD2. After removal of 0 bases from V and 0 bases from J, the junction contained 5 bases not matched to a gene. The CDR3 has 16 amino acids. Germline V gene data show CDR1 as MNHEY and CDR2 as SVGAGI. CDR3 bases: TGTGCCAGCAGTTACTCCGTTGGGACTACCTCCTACGAGCAGTACTTC. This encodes CASSYSVGTTSYEQYF.

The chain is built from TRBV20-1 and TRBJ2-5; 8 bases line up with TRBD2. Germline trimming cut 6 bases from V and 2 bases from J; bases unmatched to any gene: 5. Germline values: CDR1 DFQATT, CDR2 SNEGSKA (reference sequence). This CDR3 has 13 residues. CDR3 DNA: TGCAGTGCCGACGGGGGGGGACAAGAGACCCAGTACTTC. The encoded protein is CSADGGGQETQYF.

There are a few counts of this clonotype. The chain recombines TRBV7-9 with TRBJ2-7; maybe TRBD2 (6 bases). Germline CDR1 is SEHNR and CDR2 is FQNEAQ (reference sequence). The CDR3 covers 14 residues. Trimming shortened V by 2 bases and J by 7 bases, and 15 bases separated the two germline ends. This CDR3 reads CASSLSPAAGEQYF. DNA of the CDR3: TGTGCCAGCAGCTTATCACCGGCGGCGGGGGAGCAGTACTTC.

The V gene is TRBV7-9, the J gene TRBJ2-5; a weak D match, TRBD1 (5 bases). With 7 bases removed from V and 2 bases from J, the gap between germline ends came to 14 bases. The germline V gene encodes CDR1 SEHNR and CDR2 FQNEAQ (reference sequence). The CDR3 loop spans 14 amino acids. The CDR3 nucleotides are TGTGCCAGCACCTTCCAGGCAGGGCAAGAGACCCAGTACTTC. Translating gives CASTFQAGQETQYF.

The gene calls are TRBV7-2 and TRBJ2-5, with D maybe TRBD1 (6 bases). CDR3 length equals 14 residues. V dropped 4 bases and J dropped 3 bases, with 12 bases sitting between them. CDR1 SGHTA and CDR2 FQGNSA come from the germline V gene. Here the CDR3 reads CASSSTGIEETQYF. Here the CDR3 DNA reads TGTGCCAGCAGCTCCACAGGGATCGAAGAGACCCAGTACTTC. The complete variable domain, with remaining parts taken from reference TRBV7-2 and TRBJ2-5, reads GAGVSQSPSNKVTEKGKDVELRCDPISGHTALYWYRQSLGQGLEFLIYFQGNSAPDKSGLPSDRFSAERTGGSVSTLTIQRTQQEDSAVYLCASSSTGIEETQYFGPGTRLLVL.

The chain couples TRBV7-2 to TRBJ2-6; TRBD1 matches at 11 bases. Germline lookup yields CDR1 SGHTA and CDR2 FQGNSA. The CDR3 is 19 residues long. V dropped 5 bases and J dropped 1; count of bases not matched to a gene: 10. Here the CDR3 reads CASSTADRGRTSGANVLTF. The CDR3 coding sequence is TGTGCCAGCAGCACAGCGGACAGGGGGCGTACATCTGGGGCCAACGTCCTGACTTTC.

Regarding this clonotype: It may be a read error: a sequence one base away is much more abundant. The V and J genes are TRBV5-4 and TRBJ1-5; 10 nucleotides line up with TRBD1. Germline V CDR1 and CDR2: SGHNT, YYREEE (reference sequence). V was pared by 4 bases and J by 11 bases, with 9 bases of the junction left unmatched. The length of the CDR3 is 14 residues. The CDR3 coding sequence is TGTGCCAGCAGCCGTACCGGGACAGGGGAAGCCCAGCATTTT. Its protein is CASSRTGTGEAQHF.

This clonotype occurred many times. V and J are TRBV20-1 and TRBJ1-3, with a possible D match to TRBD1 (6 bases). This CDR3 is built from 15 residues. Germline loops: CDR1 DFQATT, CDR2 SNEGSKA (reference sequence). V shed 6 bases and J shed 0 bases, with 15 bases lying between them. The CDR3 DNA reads TGCAGTGCCGCAAGCGGACAGTACTCTGGAAACACCATATATTTT. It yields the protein CSAASGQYSGNTIYF.

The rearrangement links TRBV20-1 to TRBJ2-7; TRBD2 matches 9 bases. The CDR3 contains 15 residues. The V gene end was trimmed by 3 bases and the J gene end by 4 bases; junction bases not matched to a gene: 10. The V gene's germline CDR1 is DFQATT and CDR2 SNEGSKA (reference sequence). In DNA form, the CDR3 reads TGCAGTGCTAGTATCGCTAGCGCGGGAGGGTACGAGCAGTACTTC. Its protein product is CSASIASAGGYEQYF.

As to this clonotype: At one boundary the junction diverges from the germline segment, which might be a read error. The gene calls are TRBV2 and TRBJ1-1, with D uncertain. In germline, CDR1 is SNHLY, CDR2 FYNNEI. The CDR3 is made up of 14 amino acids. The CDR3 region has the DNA TGTGCCAGCAGTCCACTAGCGGGCGCTACAGCTCTTCTCTTT. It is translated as CASSPLAGATALLF.

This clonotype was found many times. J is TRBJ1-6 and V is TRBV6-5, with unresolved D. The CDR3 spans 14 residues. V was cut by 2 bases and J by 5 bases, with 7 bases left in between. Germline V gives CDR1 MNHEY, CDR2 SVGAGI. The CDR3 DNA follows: TGTGCCAGCAGTTACAGGCAGGATAATTCACCCCTCCACTTT. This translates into CASSYRQDNSPLHF.

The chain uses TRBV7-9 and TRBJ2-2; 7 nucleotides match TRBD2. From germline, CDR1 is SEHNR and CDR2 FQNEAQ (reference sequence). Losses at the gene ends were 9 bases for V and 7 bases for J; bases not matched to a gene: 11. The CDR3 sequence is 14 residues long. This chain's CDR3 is CASRSSGSVGELFF. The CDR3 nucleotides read TGTGCCAGTAGGTCTAGCGGTTCTGTCGGGGAGCTGTTTTTT.